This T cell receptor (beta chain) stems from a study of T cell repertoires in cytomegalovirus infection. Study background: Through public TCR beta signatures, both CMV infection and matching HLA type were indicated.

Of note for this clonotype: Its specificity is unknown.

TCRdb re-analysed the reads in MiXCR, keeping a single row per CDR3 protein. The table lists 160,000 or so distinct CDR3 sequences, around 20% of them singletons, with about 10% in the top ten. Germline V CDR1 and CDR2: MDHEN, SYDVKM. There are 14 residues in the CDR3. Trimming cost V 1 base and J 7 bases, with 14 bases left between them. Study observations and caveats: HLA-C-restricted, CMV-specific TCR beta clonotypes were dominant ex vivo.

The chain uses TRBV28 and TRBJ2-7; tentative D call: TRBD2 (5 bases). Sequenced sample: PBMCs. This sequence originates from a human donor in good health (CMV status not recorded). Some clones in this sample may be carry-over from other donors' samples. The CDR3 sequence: CASSLFGKAWEQYF. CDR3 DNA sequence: TGTGCCAGCAGTTTATTCGGGAAGGCGTGGGAGCAGTACTTC.